These 7 T cell receptor beta chains share one sample of origin, sequenced in a study of shared clonotypes between healthy human individuals. Method: immunoSEQ multiplex PCR; TCRdb's copy keeps in-frame clones and lacks some. The sample records roughly 2,500,000 clones, 93% being singletons. Sequencing was carried out using naive CD4+ T cells from PBMCs. As for subset: CD45RA+ positively selected. All receptors come from a man between 18 and 29 years old in good health. Some clones in this sample may be carry-over from other donors' samples.

This clone was recorded a few times. J is TRBJ1-2 and V is TRBV28; D may be TRBD1 (6 bases). This CDR3 region has 15 residues. With 5 bases removed from V and 5 bases from J, the gap between germline ends came to 18 bases. Germline-derived CDR1 and CDR2 are MDHEN and SYDVKM. CDR3 sequence (DNA): TGTGCCAGCAGTCCGCCGGGGGGCGCGGGATATGGCTACACCTTC. This translates into CASSPPGGAGYGYTF.

V usage is TRBV7-9 and J usage is TRBJ2-1; D gene uncertain. V was shortened by 5 bases and J by 2 bases, with 10 bases between the two germline ends. The V gene's germline CDR1 is SEHNR and CDR2 FQNEAQ (reference sequence). The CDR3 contains 14 residues. The CDR3 DNA sequence: TGTGCCAGCAGCCCCCCCAGCGCCTACAATGAGCAGTTCTTC. Translation: CASSPPSAYNEQFF.

This chain links TRBV5-4 with TRBJ2-2; D is ambiguous. Germline loops: CDR1 SGHNT, CDR2 YYREEE (reference sequence). CDR3 length: 16 residues. Trimming shortened V by 4 bases and J by 0 bases, and 13 bases separated the two germline ends. The CDR3 loop is CASSPWTLANTGELFF. The CDR3 DNA follows: TGTGCCAGCAGCCCCTGGACCCTCGCGAACACCGGGGAGCTGTTTTTT.

The chain employs TRBV7-9 and TRBJ1-4; D perhaps matches TRBD1 (6 bases). From germline, CDR1 is SEHNR and CDR2 FQNEAQ (reference sequence). Trimming stripped 5 bases from V and 7 bases from J, with 14 bases between. The CDR3 totals 14 residues. CDR3 region: CASSLQGRSEKLFF. CDR3 coding DNA: TGTGCCAGCAGCCTACAGGGCAGGAGTGAAAAACTGTTTTTT.

Of note for this clone: Additional DNA sequences in this sample encode the identical CDR3. The chain recombines TRBV18 with TRBJ1-2; D is perhaps TRBD1 (5 bases). The germline V and J ends were trimmed by 3 bases and 8 bases, with 13 bases remaining between them. CDR3 length equals 13 residues. Per germline, CDR1 KGHSH and CDR2 LQKENI. Written as DNA, the CDR3 is TGTGCCAGCTCACCGACGGGGGGGGACGGCTACACCTTC. As protein: CASSPTGGDGYTF.

The chain recombines TRBV5-6 with TRBJ2-2; 12 nucleotides agree with TRBD2. The CDR3 length is 15 residues. J was trimmed by 7 bases and V by 0 bases; bases with no gene match: 1. CDR1 and CDR2 (germline): SGHDT, YYEEEE. The CDR3 nucleotides read TGTGCCAGCAGCTTGGCTAGCGGGAGGGTCGGGGAGCTGTTTTTT. It is translated as CASSLASGRVGELFF.

This chain joins TRBV5-1 and TRBJ1-2; D gene uncertain. V dropped 0 bases and J dropped 2 bases, with 8 bases sitting between them. CDR1 is SGHRS and CDR2 is YFSETQ in the germline V gene. The CDR3 is 14 residues long. This CDR3 reads CASSLEPPNYGYTF. CDR3 sequence (DNA): TGCGCCAGCAGCTTGGAGCCCCCAAACTATGGCTACACCTTC.